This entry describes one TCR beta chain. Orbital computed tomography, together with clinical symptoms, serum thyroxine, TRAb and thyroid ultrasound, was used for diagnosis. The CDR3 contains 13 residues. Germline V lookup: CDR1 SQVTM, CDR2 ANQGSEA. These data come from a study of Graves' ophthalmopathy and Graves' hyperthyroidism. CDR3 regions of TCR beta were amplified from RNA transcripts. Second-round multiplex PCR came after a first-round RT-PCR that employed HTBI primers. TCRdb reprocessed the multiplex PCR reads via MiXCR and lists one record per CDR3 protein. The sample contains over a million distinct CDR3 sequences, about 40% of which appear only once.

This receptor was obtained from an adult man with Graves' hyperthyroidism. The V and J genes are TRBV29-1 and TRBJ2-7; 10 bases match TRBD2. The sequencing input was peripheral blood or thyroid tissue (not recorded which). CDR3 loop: CRPSGGGSYEQYF. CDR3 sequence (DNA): TGCAGACCAAGCGGGGGGGGGTCCTACGAGCAGTACTTC.